The clone carrying this TCR beta chain was seen repeatedly, ten times or more. This sample is drawn from a study of CD8+CD57+ T cells in acquired aplastic anemia. Genomic DNA, serving as template, underwent TCR beta VDJ and CDR3 profiling. TCRdb itself ran the reads through MiXCR, one entry per CDR3 protein. Here the sample spans 150,000 to 200,000 distinct CDR3 sequences, approximately 43% being singletons. This CDR3 is built from 14 residues. V lost 7 bases and J lost 7, with 16 bases in between. The specimen sequenced was sorted CD4+, CD8+, or CD8+CD57+ T cells (not recorded which) from PBMCs. The chain links TRBV12-3 or TRBV12-4 to TRBJ1-4; D remains ambiguous. This receptor was obtained from a human donor in good health. The CDR3 reads CASTDGRIGEKLFF. CDR3 in DNA: TGTGCCAGCACGGACGGAAGAATCGGTGAAAAACTGTTTTTT.